Reported below is one T cell receptor beta chain. This clone was recorded once. What antigen it recognizes has not been identified. No base qualities exist here, and no much larger clone lies one base off it. The data were taken from a study of shared clonotypes between healthy human individuals (TCRdb year 2020). General notes on the study: Two women and three men aged 18 to 49 years were included in the cohort. Between about 0.85 and 9.5 billion PBMCs per donor were obtained by leukapheresis. For each donor, CD4 naive and CD4 memory were each given three plates, CD8 naive was given two plates, and CD8 memory was given one plate. Blood TCR repertoires of four to six healthy adults were deeply sequenced to estimate repertoire size and the extent of clonotype sharing between individuals. Different laboratories and diverse techniques were used to prepare libraries and sequence TCR repertoires, to increase sequencing depth and limit assay-specific biases. Results the study describes overall, beyond this receptor: Clonotypes shared by all four sorted-subset donors showed higher generation probabilities than non-shared clonotypes. Naive subsets generally had larger estimated clonotype richness than memory subsets did. Sharing across several donors was observed for 5% to 6.5% of naive CD4, over 3% of naive CD8, about 2.3% of memory CD4, and around 0.4% of memory CD8 clonotypes. Based on pairwise subsampling, the degree of clonotype sharing among donors was expected to be affected by sequencing depth. The genetic and exposure-history diversity represented was limited by the small number of donors. Only blood was sampled, and tissue TCR repertoires likely differ from those in blood. Rarefaction of sorted-subset datasets indicated incomplete sequencing despite the large sequencing depth.

The CDR3, cysteine through phenylalanine, is 16 amino acids long. Kept here is only the CDR3 DNA, which spans 48 bases and is read in frame from base 1. Germline trimming amounts to 2 bases on V and 2 bases on J, with 7 as the count of junction bases outside the gene matches. The germline V gene (reference sequence) specifies LNHDA as CDR1 and SQIVND as CDR2. Using the deep immunoSEQ assay, multiplex PCR amplified TCR CDR3 regions from genomic DNA. Extracted genomic DNA from each cell subset was distributed evenly across all wells of several immunoSEQ 96-well plates, and each plate was treated as a replicate. For sorted subsets, 200 to 250 ng of genomic DNA, equivalent to some 30,000 T cell genomes, went into each replicate PCR. Purified libraries were quantified with a Qubit 3.0 fluorometer, sized on a Bioanalyzer 2100, and re-quantified with the KAPA Library Quantification kit. Every immunoSEQ 96-well plate was sequenced on a separate single-read 150-cycle Illumina NextSeq 550 flow cell. On the study's bioinformatics: Because the immunoSEQ output included only junctional sequences and no quality scores, the filtering could not be the same as the filtering used for full-length reads. Sequences were annotated with PyIR, a Python wrapper for IgBLAST v1.9, and V/J genes and CDR3 were assigned using IMGT germline references. Any read was removed if the V/J assignment was weak (E-value above 1e-6), the CDR3 was missing, or the read contained stop codons, out-of-frame junctions, or ambiguous translated residues. A V3J clonotype was defined by an identical inferred V gene, J gene, and CDR3 amino acid sequence. The percentage overlap between two repertoires was calculated by dividing the number of shared unique clonotypes by the size of the smaller repertoire. Repertoire richness was assessed with RTK rarefaction, the Chao1 estimator, and Recon v2.1 estimates of unobserved clonotypes. Generation probabilities were computed with OLGA for all TCRbeta clonotypes obtained by the gDNA method from a handful of donors. TCRdb stores this immuneACCESS table with in-frame sequences only. Part of the clones is absent; in the studies checked, under half of the shortfall reflects unresolved V genes, and no reason is known for the rest. V, J and clone size are taken as reported in that table, and D and trimming were inferred from the DNA itself. The sample table holds 2 million to 2.5 million clones, of which 95% were seen once. Around 0.13% of the sample comes from the top ten.

The donors were healthy, HIV-negative adults who had no recently reported acute infections or vaccinations. Every donor was a Caucasian adult residing in Nashville, Tennessee, USA. Magnetic negative selection was used to enrich CD4+ T cells, after which naive cells were positively selected on CD45RA and the negative fraction became the memory subset. Blood was collected by leukapheresis, and PBMCs were isolated by Ficoll-Histopaque density gradient centrifugation and then cryopreserved in liquid nitrogen vapor phase. Purity and quantity of every magnetically sorted T cell population were checked by analytical flow cytometry. Each sorted fraction had its genomic DNA isolated and then quantified by UV absorbance on a Nanodrop 2000c.

The rearranged segments are TRBV19 and TRBJ1-2; 8 bases in the junction line up with TRBD1. The sequenced sample consisted of naive CD4+ T cells sorted from blood. Per the publication, the cell subset or site label means: CD45RA+ positively selected. This TCR was recovered from a man aged 18 to 30 in good health. The DNA sequence is as follows: TGTGCCAGTAGTATAACCCCAGGGGGCTGGAACTATGGCTACACCTTC. Translation gives CASSITPGGWNYGYTF.